One and the same sample provided the 2 T cell receptor beta chains below, sequenced in a study of T cells in Graves' hyperthyroidism and ophthalmopathy. RNA transcripts gave rise to amplified TCR beta CDR3 regions. The primer set for the first-round RT-PCR of the TCR CDR3 was HTBI. From the multiplex PCR reads, TCRdb called clonotypes with MiXCR, one entry per CDR3 protein. The sample has under 300,000 distinct CDR3 sequences; roughly 20% are singletons. The sample was blood. These receptors were collected from a man between 25 and 39 years old with Graves' ophthalmopathy.

The chain couples TRBV25-1 to TRBJ2-1; D might be TRBD2 (6 bases). Trimming left V 6 bases short and J 0 bases short, with 12 bases between. Looked up from germline, CDR1 is MGHDK and CDR2 is SYGVNS. This CDR3 spans 15 amino acids. This chain's CDR3 is CASSRDSLSYNEQFF. CDR3 bases: TGTGCCAGCAGCCGGGACTCCCTCTCCTACAATGAGCAGTTCTTC.

In this sample, this clonotype turned up a few times. J is TRBJ2-2 and V is TRBV7-2; D is uncertain. This CDR3 is 13 amino acids long. V lost 5 bases and J 9 bases, leaving 13 bases between the germline ends. Germline assignment: CDR1 SGHTA and CDR2 FQGNSA. CDR3 sequence reads: CASSPNTLWELFF. The CDR3 DNA reads TGTGCCAGCAGCCCGAACACACTGTGGGAGCTGTTTTTT.